This TCR beta chain was retrieved from a study of T-cell reconstitution after alpha-beta-depleted transplantation in children. A library of TCRbeta sequences, prepared with unique molecular identifiers, was generated. Using its own MiXCR run on the PCR reads, TCRdb lists one record per CDR3 protein. The repertoire has 550,000 to 800,000 distinct CDR3 sequences, over 10% of them found once; the top ten carry 0.79%. Study-level findings and limits: T-cell numbers and diversity one year post-transplant derived largely from freshly generated T cells. Several hundred expanded graft clones reportedly gave rise to the alpha-beta T cells present about two months after transplant. Surviving recipient T cells and thymic progenitors accounted for the high day-60 TCRbeta diversity observed in some patients.

Germline loops: CDR1 LGHDT, CDR2 YNNKEL (reference sequence). Between the trimmed V and J ends, which lost 2 bases and 2 bases, there was a span of 14 bases. This CDR3 has 16 residues. This clonotype occurred a few times. The antigen is undetermined. Source: PBMCs, taken before TCRalphabeta/CD19-depleted stem cell transplant. The source is a girl aged 2 to 9 with congenital amegakaryocytic thrombocytopenia, due to receive a stem cell transplant. The chain recombines TRBV3-1 with TRBJ2-3; maybe TRBD2 (6 bases). CDR3 nucleotides: TGTGCCAGCAGCCAAAATTGGGGGGTCAACACAGATACGCAGTATTTT. It codes for CASSQNWGVNTDTQYF.